Below, one TCR beta chain is given with its context. Its antigen is unidentified. Trimming took off 0 bases at V and 4 bases at J, with 13 bases between the two ends. The CDR3 loop spans 16 amino acids. Germline-derived CDR1 and CDR2 are SGDLS and YYNGEE. This record belongs to a study of CD8 T cells in Susac syndrome. Study-wide results and caveats: Regarding the TCR sequencing and HLA analysis, the study admitted that a relatively small number of individuals were involved.

CD8+ and CD4+ blood T cells underwent TCR beta sequencing. A quantity of roughly 0.5 to 1 ug RNA underwent reverse transcription using random hexamers. Multiplex PCR with immunoSEQ amplified the TCR beta CDR3 across 54 Vbeta and 13 Jbeta. TCRdb re-derived calls from the immunoSEQ multiplex PCR reads in MiXCR, one entry per CDR3 protein. The sample includes about 120,000 distinct CDR3 sequences, more than 85% of them seen just once. Sequenced material: CD4+ T cells from PBMCs. The sequence was collected from a human donor with multiple sclerosis. The gene calls are TRBV9 and TRBJ1-4; D might be TRBD1 (5 bases). The CDR3 sequence is CASSVGGGDLNEKLFF. CDR3 bases: TGTGCCAGCAGCGTAGGTGGGGGGGACCTTAATGAAAAACTGTTTTTT.